This TCR beta chain was found in a study of vaccination and CD4 T cells after COVID-19. Study-level background: Recovered-phase convalescent patients showed SARS-CoV-2 positivity by nasal swab PCR; about ten were mild, one severe. Each person enrolled got two BNT162b2 or mRNA-1273 vaccine doses.

In the case of this clonotype: The antigen is unknown.

Oncomine TCR Beta short-read sequencing was applied to DNA from cultured CD4+ T cells. TCRdb used MiXCR to reprocess the PCR reads, holding one entry per CDR3 protein. The table has some 16,000 distinct CDR3 sequences, approximately 57% seen once. The treatment is: approximately nine-day PBMC culture with coronavirus spike peptide pools or control peptides (ViraFEST assay). The CDR3 consists of 16 residues. V lost 6 bases to trimming and J lost 0 bases; unmatched junction nucleotides: 9. The V gene's germline CDR1 is MNHNS and CDR2 SASEGT. Sequencing was carried out using CD4+ T cells from blood, cultured in vitro. This chain connects TRBV6-1 to TRBJ2-7, with TRBD2 matching over 9 bases. The origin of this receptor is a human donor who had recovered from COVID-19. The chain's CDR3 is CASSPLTSGSSYEQYF. CDR3 in DNA: TGTGCCAGCAGCCCTCTGACTAGCGGAAGCTCCTACGAGCAGTACTTC.